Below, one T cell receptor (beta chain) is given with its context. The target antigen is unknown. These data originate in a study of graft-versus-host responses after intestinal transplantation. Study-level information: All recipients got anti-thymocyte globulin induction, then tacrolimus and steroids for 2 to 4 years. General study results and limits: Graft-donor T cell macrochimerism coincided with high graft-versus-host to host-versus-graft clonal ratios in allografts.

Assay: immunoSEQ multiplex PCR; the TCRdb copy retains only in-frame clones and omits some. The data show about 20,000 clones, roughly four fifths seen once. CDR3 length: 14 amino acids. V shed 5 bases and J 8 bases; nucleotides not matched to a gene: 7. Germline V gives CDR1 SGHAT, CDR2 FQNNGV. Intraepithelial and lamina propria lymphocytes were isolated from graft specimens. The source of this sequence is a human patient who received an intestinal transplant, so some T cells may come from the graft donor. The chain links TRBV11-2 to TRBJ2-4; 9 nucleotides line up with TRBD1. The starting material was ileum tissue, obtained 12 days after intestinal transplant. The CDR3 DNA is TGTGCCAGCAGCGAAAACAGGGGGCTGGACATTCAGTACTTC. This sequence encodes CASSENRGLDIQYF.